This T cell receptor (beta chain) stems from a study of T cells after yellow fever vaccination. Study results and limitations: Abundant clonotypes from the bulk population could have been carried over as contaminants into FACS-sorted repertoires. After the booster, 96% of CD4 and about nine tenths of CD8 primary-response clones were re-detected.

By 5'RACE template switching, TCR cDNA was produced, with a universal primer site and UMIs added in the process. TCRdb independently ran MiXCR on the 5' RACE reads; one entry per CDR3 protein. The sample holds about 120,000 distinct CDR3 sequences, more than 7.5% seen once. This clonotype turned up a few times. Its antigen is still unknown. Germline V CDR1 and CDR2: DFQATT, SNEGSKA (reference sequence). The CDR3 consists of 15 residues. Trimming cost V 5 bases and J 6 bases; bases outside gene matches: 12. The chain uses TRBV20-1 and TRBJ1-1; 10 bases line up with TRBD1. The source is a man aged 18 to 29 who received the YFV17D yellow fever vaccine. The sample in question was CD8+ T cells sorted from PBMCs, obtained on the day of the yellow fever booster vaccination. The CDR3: CSAGGQGTWGAEAFF. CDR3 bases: TGCAGTGCTGGGGGACAGGGGACGTGGGGCGCTGAAGCTTTCTTT.